This TCR beta chain comes out of a study of T cell responses to AZD1222 COVID-19 vaccine. Overall study results and limits: At baseline, just five to seven AZD1222 recipients tested seropositive.

Libraries were prepared by immunoSEQ multiplex PCR; TCRdb keeps only in-frame clonotypes and omits some of them. The repertoire holds fewer than 120,000 clones, with 87% as singletons. Concerning this clone: Its antigen is not identified. Relative to the germline gene, one junction end is altered; a read error may explain this.

CDR1 and CDR2 (germline): SSHAT, FNYEAQ (reference sequence). The CDR3 is made up of 17 amino acids. This sequence originates from an adult in good health. The gene calls are TRBV7-7 and TRBJ2-3; D may be TRBD2 (6 bases). The material was peripheral blood, obtained on day 0 of AZD1222 vaccination. The DNA for the CDR3 is TGTGCTAGCAGCCCTATAAGGGCTAGCGATGGCACAGATACGCAGTATTTT. Its translation is CASSPIRASDGTDTQYF.